A selection of T cell receptor beta chains follows, all from one sample in a study of cytomegalovirus exposure and HLA in healthy donors. Clones were sequenced by immunoSEQ multiplex PCR, and TCRdb holds only the in-frame ones, with some missing. Its table records about 46,000 clones. The sample consisted of PBMCs. The source is a middle-aged woman in good health and CMV-seronegative. Both conserved end residues are part of each CDR3. D genes are given only for firm matches.

15 | TRBJ2-3 | TRBV4-3 | TRBD2 | CASSQGGRAADTQYF | TGCGCCAGCAGCCAAGGGGGGAGGGCCGCAGATACGCAGTATTTT
14 | TRBJ2-7 | TRBV27 | - | CASSFGGARGEQYF | TGTGCCAGCAGTTTTGGGGGGGCGAGGGGCGAGCAGTACTTC
13 | TRBJ2-1 | TRBV29-1 | - | CSVEASDDNEQFF | TGCAGCGTTGAAGCTAGCGACGACAATGAGCAGTTCTTC
15 | TRBJ2-7 | TRBV18 | TRBD1 | CASSPQGTGGNEQYF | TGTGCCAGCTCACCTCAGGGGACAGGGGGCAACGAGCAGTACTTC
15 | TRBJ2-2 | TRBV9 | TRBD1 | CASKAGQGYTGELFF | TGTGCCAGCAAAGCAGGACAGGGATACACCGGGGAGCTGTTTTTT
15 | TRBJ2-2 | TRBV18 | - | CASSPRAGNTGELFF | TGTGCCAGCTCACCACGGGCGGGGAACACCGGGGAGCTGTTTTTT
14 | TRBJ1-1 | TRBV7-2 | TRBD1 | CASRGQGADTEAFF | TGTGCCAGCAGGGGACAGGGGGCGGATACTGAAGCTTTCTTT
15 | TRBJ2-3 | TRBV10-1 | TRBD2 | CAIPLAGGDTDTQYF | TGCGCCATTCCATTAGCGGGGGGGGACACAGATACGCAGTATTTT
13 | TRBJ2-5 | TRBV4-1 | TRBD2 | CASSRGGRETQYF | TGCGCCAGCAGCCGCGGGGGAAGGGAGACCCAGTACTTC
14 | TRBJ2-7 | TRBV28 | TRBD2 | CASSLAGVPYEQYF | TGTGCCAGCAGTTTGGCGGGAGTCCCCTACGAGCAGTACTTC
15 | TRBJ2-1 | TRBV7-9 | TRBD2 | CASSATSGSPYEQFF | TGTGCCAGCAGCGCGACTAGCGGGAGCCCATATGAGCAGTTCTTC
15 | TRBJ2-3 | TRBV4-3 | TRBD2 | CASSQSGRLTDTQYF | TGCGCCAGCAGCCAAAGCGGGAGACTAACAGATACGCAGTATTTT
12 | TRBJ2-7 | TRBV18 | - | CASSTGVREQYF | TGTGCCAGCTCGACAGGTGTGAGAGAGCAGTACTTC
13 | TRBJ1-5 | TRBV28 | - | CASSLGPNQPQHF | TGTGCCAGCAGTTTAGGGCCCAATCAGCCCCAGCATTTT
13 | TRBJ2-1 | TRBV4-2 | - | CASSRAASGEQFF | TGTGCCAGCAGCCGAGCGGCAAGTGGAGAGCAGTTCTTC
15 | TRBJ1-1 | TRBV5-4 | TRBD1 | CASSSQKDRLPGAFF | TGTGCCAGCAGCTCTCAAAAGGACAGGTTACCTGGGGCTTTCTTT
13 | TRBJ2-1 | TRBV28 | - | CASSLAGYNEQFF | TGTGCCAGCAGTTTAGCGGGGTACAATGAGCAGTTCTTC
16 | TRBJ1-1 | TRBV6-5 | TRBD1 | CASSYWDRNMNTEAFF | TGTGCCAGCAGTTACTGGGACAGAAACATGAACACTGAAGCTTTCTTT
15 | TRBJ2-1 | TRBV6-6 | TRBD1 | CASSYSWARGNEQFF | TGTGCCAGCAGTTACTCCTGGGCCAGGGGGAATGAGCAGTTCTTC
16 | TRBJ2-1 | TRBV6-5 | - | CASSYNSGRLYNEQFF | TGTGCCAGCAGTTACAACAGTGGGAGGCTTTACAATGAGCAGTTCTTC
13 | TRBJ2-5 | TRBV7-6 | - | CASSLRGGETQYF | TGTGCCAGCAGCTTACGGGGAGGCGAGACCCAGTACTTC
14 | TRBJ2-2 | TRBV7-3 | - | CASSPRTVPGELFF | TGTGCCAGCAGCCCCCGGACAGTGCCCGGGGAGCTGTTTTTT
15 | TRBJ2-2 | TRBV7-9 | - | CASSLLLDATGELFF | TGTGCCAGCAGCTTACTACTAGACGCCACCGGGGAGCTGTTTTTT
15 | TRBJ1-2 | TRBV30 | - | CAWSVLRGGGDGYTF | TGTGCCTGGAGCGTCCTCCGGGGGGGAGGGGATGGCTACACCTTC
14 | TRBJ2-7 | TRBV4-3 | - | CASSQEYRLNEQYF | TGCGCCAGCAGCCAAGAATACAGGCTAAACGAGCAGTACTTC
15 | TRBJ1-1 | TRBV12-5 | TRBD1 | CASGQETGGRTEAFF | TGTGCTAGTGGTCAGGAAACAGGGGGACGGACTGAAGCTTTCTTT
14 | TRBJ2-7 | TRBV4-3 | TRBD1 | CASSQRDSSYEQYF | TGCGCCAGCAGCCAGAGGGACAGCTCCTACGAGCAGTACTTC
15 | TRBJ2-3 | TRBV6-1 | TRBD1 | CASSEGTGGIDTQYF | TGTGCCAGCAGTGAAGGGACAGGGGGCATAGATACGCAGTATTTT
17 | TRBJ2-1 | TRBV5-4 | TRBD2 | CASSQRLRLAGVDEQFF | TGTGCCAGCAGCCAACGGCTACGACTAGCTGGGGTGGATGAGCAGTTCTTC
15 | TRBJ2-7 | TRBV5-1 | TRBD1 | CASSSGQGVTNEQYF | TGCGCCAGCAGCTCAGGACAGGGGGTGACAAACGAGCAGTACTTC
18 | TRBJ2-1 | TRBV4-1 | - | CASSQVDLGFSSYNEQFF | TGCGCCAGCAGCCAAGTAGATTTGGGCTTCAGCTCCTACAATGAGCAGTTCTTC
14 | TRBJ1-1 | TRBV6-6 | TRBD1 | CASNGVTGDTEAFF | TGTGCCAGCAATGGGGTCACAGGGGACACTGAAGCTTTCTTT
14 | TRBJ2-7 | TRBV30 | TRBD2 | CAWCPGLAGFEQYF | TGTGCCTGGTGTCCGGGACTAGCGGGATTCGAGCAGTACTTC
13 | TRBJ2-5 | TRBV28 | - | CASSRRMGGTQYF | TGTGCCAGCAGTCGGAGAATGGGGGGGACCCAGTACTTC
11 | TRBJ2-1 | TRBV20-1 | - | CSAGGIDEQFF | TGCAGTGCAGGGGGTATCGATGAGCAGTTCTTC
13 | TRBJ2-7 | TRBV7-2 | TRBD2 | CASSSGLVSEQYF | TGTGCCAGCAGCTCTGGACTAGTTAGCGAGCAGTACTTC
14 | TRBJ2-7 | TRBV7-6 | - | CASSSPGLNYEQYF | TGTGCCAGCAGCTCCCCGGGACTCAACTACGAGCAGTACTTC